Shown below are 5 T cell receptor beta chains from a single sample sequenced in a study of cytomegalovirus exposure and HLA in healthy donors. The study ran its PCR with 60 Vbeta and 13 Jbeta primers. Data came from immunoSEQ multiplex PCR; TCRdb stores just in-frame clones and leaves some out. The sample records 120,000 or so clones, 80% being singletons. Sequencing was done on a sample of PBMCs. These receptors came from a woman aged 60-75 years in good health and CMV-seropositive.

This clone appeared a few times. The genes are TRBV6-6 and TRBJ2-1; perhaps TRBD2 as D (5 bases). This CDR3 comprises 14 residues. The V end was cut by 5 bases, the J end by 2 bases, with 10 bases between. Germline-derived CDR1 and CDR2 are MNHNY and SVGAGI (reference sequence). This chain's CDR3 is CASSPPGAYNEQFF. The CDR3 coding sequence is TGTGCCAGCAGTCCTCCCGGGGCCTACAATGAGCAGTTCTTC.

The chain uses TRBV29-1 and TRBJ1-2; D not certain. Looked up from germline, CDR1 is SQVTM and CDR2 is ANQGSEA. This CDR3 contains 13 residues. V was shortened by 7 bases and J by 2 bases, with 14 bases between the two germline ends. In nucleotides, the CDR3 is TGCAGCGCCTTCATGCAGAAGAACTATGGCTACACCTTC. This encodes CSAFMQKNYGYTF. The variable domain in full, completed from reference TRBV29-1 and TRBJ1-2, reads SAVISQKPSRDICQRGTSLTIQCQVDSQVTMMFWYRQQPGQSLTLIATANQGSEATYESGFVIDKFPISRPNLTFSTLTVSNMSPEDSSIYLCSAFMQKNYGYTFGSGTRLTVV.

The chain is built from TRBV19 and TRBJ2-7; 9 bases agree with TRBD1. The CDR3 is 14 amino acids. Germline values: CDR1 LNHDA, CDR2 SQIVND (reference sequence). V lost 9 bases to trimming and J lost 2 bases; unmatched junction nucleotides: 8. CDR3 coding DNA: TGTGCCAGCAGAGAGACAGGGGGACCCTACGAGCAGTACTTC. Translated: CASRETGGPYEQYF.

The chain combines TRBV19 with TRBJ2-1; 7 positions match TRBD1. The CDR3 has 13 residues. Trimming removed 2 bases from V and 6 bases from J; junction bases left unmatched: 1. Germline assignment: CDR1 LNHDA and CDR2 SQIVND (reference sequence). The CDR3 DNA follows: TGTGCCAGTAGTATACAGGGGGTCAATGAGCAGTTCTTC. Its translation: CASSIQGVNEQFF.

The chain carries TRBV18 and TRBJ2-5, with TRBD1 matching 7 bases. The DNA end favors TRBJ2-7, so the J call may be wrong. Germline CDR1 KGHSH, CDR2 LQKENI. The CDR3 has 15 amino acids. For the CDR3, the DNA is TGTGCCAGCTCACCAGCCCAGGACAGGTCGTCCGAGCAGTACTTC. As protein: CASSPAQDRSSEQYF.